The source of this T cell receptor beta chain is a study of patients and donors after allogeneic stem cell transplantation. This clonotype was found a few times. The junction and the germline gene differ at one end; a read error may be behind it. From the RT-PCR reads, TCRdb called clonotypes with MiXCR, one entry per CDR3 protein. The profile shows about 960,000 distinct CDR3 sequences, under 20% of them singletons. This CDR3 has 13 amino acids. In germline, CDR1 is LGHNA, CDR2 YSLEER. The clonotype originates from a human donor who was either an allogeneic HSCT recipient or a stem cell or donor lymphocyte infusion donor (not recorded which). It is not recorded whose cells these are; they may come from a transplant donor. Material: blood, either unsorted or a sorted T cell fraction (not recorded which). The J gene is TRBJ2-3, the V gene TRBV4-3; D ambiguous. The CDR3 DNA follows: TGTGCCAGCAGCCAAGTAAGCACAGATACGCAGTATTTT. Protein: CASSQVSTDTQYF.